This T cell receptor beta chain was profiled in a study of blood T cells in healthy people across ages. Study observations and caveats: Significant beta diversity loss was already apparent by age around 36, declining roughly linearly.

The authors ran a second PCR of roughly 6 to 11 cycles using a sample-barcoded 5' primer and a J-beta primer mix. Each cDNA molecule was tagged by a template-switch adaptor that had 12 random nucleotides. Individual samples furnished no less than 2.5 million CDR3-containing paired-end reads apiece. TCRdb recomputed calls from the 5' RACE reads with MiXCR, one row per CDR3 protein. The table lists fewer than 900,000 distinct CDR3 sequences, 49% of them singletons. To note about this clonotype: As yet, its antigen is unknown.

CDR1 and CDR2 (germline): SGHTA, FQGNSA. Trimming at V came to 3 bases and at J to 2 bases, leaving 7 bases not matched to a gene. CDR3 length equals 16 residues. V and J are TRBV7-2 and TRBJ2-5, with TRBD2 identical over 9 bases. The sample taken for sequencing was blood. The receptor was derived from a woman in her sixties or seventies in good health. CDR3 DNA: TGTGCCAGCAGCTTGGGACTAGCAGAACTTCAAGAGACCCAGTACTTC. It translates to CASSLGLAELQETQYF.